This T cell receptor beta chain comes out of a study of cytomegalovirus exposure and HLA in healthy donors. Study-level background: One earlier analysis, a look at some 180 million T cells, found fewer than 140 million unique TCR beta sequences.

The ends were cut back, 1 base at V and 0 bases at J, with 16 bases in the middle. Germline assignment: CDR1 MGHRA and CDR2 YSYEKL. The CDR3 is made up of 18 amino acids. 60 Vbeta and 13 Jbeta primers were used in PCR. The assay was immunoSEQ multiplex PCR, and TCRdb's table has in-frame clones only and misses some. The sample consists of about 88,000 clones, 65% to 80% of them appearing once. On this clone itself: Its antigen is unidentified.

The study, taken as a whole, reports: Researchers reported in a later analysis that a missense DCLRE1C variant was tied to TCR beta V- and J-gene trimming. Reportedly, TCR beta sequences accurately predicted HLA-A and HLA-B alleles in most subjects. Most TCR sequences proved rare, with some public TCRs found in many donors.

The gene calls are TRBV4-1 and TRBJ2-1; D is perhaps TRBD1 (6 bases). The sequencing input was PBMCs. The sequence was collected from a man aged 25-45 years in good health and CMV-seronegative. The CDR3 sequence: CASSQVPVDRLSYNEQFF. The CDR3 DNA is TGCGCCAGCAGCCAAGTCCCCGTCGACAGGCTCTCCTACAATGAGCAGTTCTTC.